The source of this T cell receptor (beta chain) is a study of CD8 T cells in ankylosing spondylitis. TCRdb re-derived calls from the 5' RACE reads in MiXCR, one entry per CDR3 protein. The sample has about 450,000 distinct CDR3 sequences; roughly 27% are singletons. CDR3 size: 14 residues. V dropped 3 bases and J dropped 0 bases, with 7 bases sitting between them. Germline loops: CDR1 SGHDT, CDR2 YYEEEE. Overall study results and limits: Several highly homologous variants made up a TCR beta motif, and this motif appeared characteristic of ankylosing spondylitis blood. Researchers report that disease-linked clones proved CD8+ and relatively rare in peripheral blood.

This clonotype was counted between two and nine times. As yet, its antigen is unknown. This receptor was identified in a male donor with ankylosing spondylitis. The sequenced sample consisted of blood, either unsorted or a sorted T cell fraction (not recorded which). The chain carries TRBV5-6 and TRBJ2-4; D is ambiguous. CDR3 region: CASSSRVAKNIQYF. CDR3 bases: TGTGCCAGCAGCTCCAGAGTAGCCAAAAACATTCAGTACTTC.